The next 27 T cell receptor beta chains were all read from a single sample in a study of blood T cell repertoires in COVID-19. Some clones are missing from TCRdb's copy, which holds only in-frame ones; the method was immunoSEQ multiplex PCR. The sample lists 74,000 or so clones, around 87% seen once, with about 2.9% in the top ten. Sequencing used peripheral blood. The receptors derive from a man in his fifties or sixties with acute or convalescent COVID-19.

V gene TRBV7-8 combines with J gene TRBJ2-5, with D hard to call. The CDR3 consists of 13 residues. Deletions cut 0 bases from V and 0 bases from J, with 2 bases between. CDR1 and CDR2 from the germline V gene are SGHVS and FQNEAQ. CDR3 residues: CASSLANQETQYF. CDR3 sequence (DNA): TGTGCCAGCAGCTTAGCCAACCAAGAGACCCAGTACTTC.

The V gene is TRBV18, the J gene TRBJ1-4; 8 bases align to TRBD1. Germline CDR1 KGHSH, CDR2 LQKENI. The CDR3 contains 17 residues. Unmatched junction bases numbered 12, after V lost 2 bases and J lost 7 bases. The CDR3 nucleotides are TGTGCCAGCTCACCATCCCAGACAGGGGCTAATCGTGAAAAACTGTTTTTT. Translation gives CASSPSQTGANREKLFF.

V and J are TRBV7-2 and TRBJ1-1; tentative D call: TRBD1 (5 bases). The V and J ends lost 6 bases and 4 bases respectively, with 18 bases between them. This CDR3 comprises 15 residues. The germline V gene has CDR1 SGHTA and CDR2 FQGNSA. The CDR3 nucleotides are TGTGCCAGCAGTCAACGACGGCTAGGGGCCACTGAAGCTTTCTTT. This sequence encodes CASSQRRLGATEAFF.

The rearrangement links TRBV2 to TRBJ2-2, with D unresolved. Germline V gives CDR1 SNHLY, CDR2 FYNNEI. Trimming removed 6 bases from V and 4 bases from J, with 15 bases in between. The CDR3 loop spans 15 amino acids. The CDR3 DNA reads TGTGCCAGCAGGCCTTCGAGAGCGCGCACCGGGGAGCTGTTTTTT. Protein: CASRPSRARTGELFF.

This clone appeared once. The V call is TRBV7-9, the J call TRBJ2-1, with D unresolved. Deletions cut 4 bases from V and 5 bases from J, with 9 bases between. Germline loops: CDR1 SEHNR, CDR2 FQNEAQ (reference sequence). The CDR3 sequence is 13 residues long. CDR3 nucleotide sequence: TGTGCCAGCAGCTGGAGTATCGACAATGAGCAGTTCTTC. It yields the protein CASSWSIDNEQFF.

The rearrangement uses TRBV3-1 (or the pseudogene TRBV3-2) and TRBJ1-2; tentatively, D is TRBD1 (5 bases). Germline CDR1 and CDR2: LGHDT and YNNKEL (reference sequence). With 7 bases removed from V and 6 bases from J, the gap between germline ends came to 18 bases. CDR3 length: 14 residues. CDR3 nucleotides: TGTGCCAGCAAACAGCGAAGGGGCGATGATGGCTACACCTTC. Translating it yields CASKQRRGDDGYTF.

The chain combines TRBV30 with TRBJ1-2; 7 bases are shared with TRBD1. Germline V CDR1 and CDR2: GTSNPN, SVGIG (reference sequence). Trimming removed 2 bases from V and 5 bases from J; junction bases left unmatched: 11. This CDR3 has 15 amino acids. CDR3 residues: CAWSPIEQGRYGYTF. The CDR3 DNA reads TGTGCCTGGAGTCCTATTGAACAGGGGAGGTATGGCTACACCTTC.

The rearrangement links TRBV7-9 to TRBJ2-3; 9 nucleotides agree with TRBD1. J gave up 2 bases and V 5 bases, and 2 bases lay outside the gene matches. This CDR3 region has 14 residues. Germline V gives CDR1 SEHNR, CDR2 FQNEAQ (reference sequence). CDR3 nucleotide sequence: TGTGCCAGCAGCGGGACAGGGACCACAGATACGCAGTATTTT. Its protein product is CASSGTGTTDTQYF.

The chain combines TRBV7-3 with TRBJ2-2; 10 positions agree with TRBD1. V shed 5 bases and J 7 bases; nucleotides not matched to a gene: 10. The CDR3 is 16 amino acids. Looked up from germline, CDR1 is SGHTA and CDR2 is FQGTGA. The CDR3 DNA is TGTGCCAGCAGCCCCAGACAGGGGGCGCTGGGCGGGGAGCTGTTTTTT. Translation: CASSPRQGALGGELFF.

The chain combines TRBV7-9 with TRBJ2-7; D is ambiguous. Germline values: CDR1 SEHNR, CDR2 FQNEAQ (reference sequence). Trimming removed 1 base at V and 7 bases at J, with 14 bases between. The length of the CDR3 is 14 residues. This CDR3 reads CASSLVGEEKEQYV. CDR3 nucleotide sequence: TGTGCCAGCAGCTTAGTGGGCGAAGAGAAGGAGCAGTACGTC.

In nucleotides, the CDR3 is TGCAGCGTTGTGGGACAACGATACTATGGCTACACCTTC. Its translation is CSVVGQRYYGYTF. The chain has TRBV29-1 and TRBJ1-2; D might be TRBD1 (6 bases). CDR1 and CDR2 (germline): SQVTM, ANQGSEA. This CDR3 contains 13 residues. Trimming cost V 4 bases and J 3 bases, with 12 bases left between them. The entire variable domain, with the rest obtained from reference TRBV29-1 and TRBJ1-2, is as follows: SAVISQKPSRDICQRGTSLTIQCQVDSQVTMMFWYRQQPGQSLTLIATANQGSEATYESGFVIDKFPISRPNLTFSTLTVSNMSPEDSSIYLCSVVGQRYYGYTFGSGTRLTVV.

The chain combines TRBV5-4 with TRBJ2-1; 14 bases match TRBD2. Germline CDR1 is SGHNT and CDR2 is YYREEE (reference sequence). The trim removed 4 bases at V and 4 bases at J, leaving 7 bases unmatched. The CDR3 spans 17 residues. As DNA, the CDR3 is TGTGCCAGCAGCGCAGGACTAGCGGGAGGCGCATACAATGAGCAGTTCTTC. It is translated as CASSAGLAGGAYNEQFF.

The chain recombines TRBV29-1 with TRBJ2-2; a possible D gene is TRBD1 (5 bases). Germline V CDR1 and CDR2: SQVTM, ANQGSEA. V shed 1 base and J shed 8 bases, with 14 bases lying between them. The CDR3 consists of 14 residues. The CDR3 nucleotides are TGCAGCGTTGAAGGTGGATTTCAGGGAGGGGAGCTGTTTTTT. It specifies CSVEGGFQGGELFF.

As DNA, the CDR3 is TGTGCCAGCAGTGAGGGCAGGTCAGCAAACATTCAGTACTTC. This encodes CASSEGRSANIQYF. This chain uses TRBV2 with TRBJ2-4; D is unclear. V was pared by 3 bases and J by 6 bases, with 12 bases between. Germline values: CDR1 SNHLY, CDR2 FYNNEI. The CDR3 contains 14 residues. The full variable domain, in which reference TRBV2 and TRBJ2-4 provide the parts outside the CDR3, is EPEVTQTPSHQVTQMGQEVILRCVPISNHLYFYWYRQILGQKVEFLVSFYNNEISEKSEIFDDQFSVERPDGSNFTLKIRSTKLEDSAMYFCASSEGRSANIQYFGAGTRLSVL.

The chain links TRBV6-5 to TRBJ1-2; the D gene is possibly TRBD1 (5 bases). This CDR3 is built from 14 residues. Germline V CDR1 and CDR2: MNHEY, SVGAGI. Trimming took off 3 bases at V and 8 bases at J, with 16 bases between the two ends. The CDR3: CASSYTTPSGGYTF. Written as DNA, the CDR3 is TGTGCCAGCAGTTATACGACCCCCTCAGGGGGCTACACCTTC.

V and J are TRBV24-1 and TRBJ1-5, with D hard to call. V was clipped by 9 bases and J by 3 bases, with 14 bases between them. The germline V gene has CDR1 KGHDR and CDR2 SFDVKD. The length of the CDR3 is 14 residues. In DNA form, the CDR3 reads TGTGCCACCGGCGAGGGAGGGAACAATCAGCCCCAGCATTTT. As protein: CATGEGGNNQPQHF.

This chain connects TRBV4-1 to TRBJ2-2, with TRBD1 as a possible D gene (6 bases). The CDR3 contains 16 residues. Germline assignment: CDR1 MGHRA and CDR2 YSYEKL. The V and J ends lost 0 bases and 5 bases respectively, with 13 bases between them. CDR3 amino acids: CASSQEGAGRTGELFF. Written as DNA, the CDR3 is TGCGCCAGCAGCCAAGAGGGGGCCGGGCGGACCGGGGAGCTGTTTTTT.

The rearrangement joins TRBV7-2 to TRBJ1-2, with 12 nucleotides matching TRBD1. The CDR3 has 16 residues. Germline values: CDR1 SGHTA, CDR2 FQGNSA. V was pared by 0 bases and J by 7 bases, with 6 bases of the junction left unmatched. The CDR3 nucleotides read TGTGCCAGCAGCTTAGCGGGGGGACAGGGGGCCGGTGGCTACACCTTC. Its protein product is CASSLAGGQGAGGYTF.

Remarks on this clone: The sample contains more than one DNA sequence encoding this CDR3. The chain joins TRBV5-1 to TRBJ2-3, with D possibly matching TRBD1 (5 bases). Germline V CDR1 and CDR2: SGHRS, YFSETQ. The CDR3 runs to 14 residues. The germline V and J ends were trimmed by 5 bases and 4 bases, with 14 bases remaining between them. The CDR3 spells CASRSRVGADTQYF. CDR3 nucleotide sequence: TGCGCCAGCAGGTCCAGGGTCGGCGCAGATACGCAGTATTTT.

The genes are TRBV7-2 and TRBJ2-3; possible D gene TRBD2, 7 bases. CDR3 length: 18 amino acids. Trimming took off 1 base at V and 0 bases at J, with 17 bases between the two ends. The germline gives CDR1 SGHTA, CDR2 FQGNSA. CDR3 nucleotides: TGTGCCAGCAGCTTAGTCCAGCGGGGACATGCTAGCACAGATACGCAGTATTTT. Translating it yields CASSLVQRGHASTDTQYF.

V gene TRBV6-5 combines with J gene TRBJ1-2; perhaps TRBD1 as D (5 bases). This CDR3 is built from 13 residues. Germline CDR1 reads MNHEY; CDR2 reads SVGAGI. Trimming shortened V by 4 bases and J by 6 bases, and 12 bases separated the two germline ends. CDR3 sequence: CASSWSGQDGYTF. In DNA, the CDR3 is TGTGCCAGCAGTTGGTCAGGGCAGGATGGCTACACCTTC.

The rearrangement uses TRBV18 and TRBJ2-4; D may be TRBD2 (5 bases). There are 13 residues in the CDR3. Trimming shortened V by 4 bases and J by 6 bases, and 10 bases separated the two germline ends. Germline CDR1 and CDR2: KGHSH and LQKENI. CDR3 nucleotides: TGTGCCAGCTCACAGGGAGAGAGAAACATTCAGTACTTC. Protein: CASSQGERNIQYF.

The chain combines TRBV28 with TRBJ1-4, with a weak D call TRBD1 (5 bases). The germline V and J ends were trimmed by 7 bases and 8 bases, with 17 bases remaining between them. CDR1 is MDHEN and CDR2 is SYDVKM in the germline V gene. The CDR3 extends over 14 amino acids. The CDR3 bases are TGTGCCAGCAACCAAGGCGGGACGTACGAAAAACTGTTTTTT. Translating it yields CASNQGGTYEKLFF.

The rearrangement links TRBV6-5 to TRBJ2-3; possibly TRBD2 for D (6 bases). This CDR3 spans 12 amino acids. Germline loops: CDR1 MNHEY, CDR2 SVGAGI. Deletions cut 7 bases from V and 1 base from J, with 6 bases between. In DNA, the CDR3 is TGTGCCAGCACTAGCGGCACAGATACGCAGTATTTT. Translating it yields CASTSGTDTQYF.

The chain couples TRBV6-6 to TRBJ2-2, with no clear D. This CDR3 comprises 14 residues. The V gene's germline CDR1 is MNHNY and CDR2 SVGAGI (reference sequence). Trimming removed 8 bases from V and 6 bases from J, with 16 bases in between. This chain's CDR3 is CASAPLSSAGELFF. The CDR3 DNA reads TGTGCCAGCGCTCCCCTGAGTTCGGCCGGGGAGCTGTTTTTT.

This clone came up a few times. The rearrangement uses TRBV7-9 and TRBJ1-4, with a weak D call TRBD1 (5 bases). Germline assignment: CDR1 SEHNR and CDR2 FQNEAQ (reference sequence). Trimming removed 7 bases at V and 2 bases at J, with 8 bases between. The CDR3 extends over 13 amino acids. The CDR3 bases are TGTGCCAGCAACTCAGGGACTAATGAAAAACTGTTTTTT. It codes for CASNSGTNEKLFF.

V gene TRBV10-3 combines with J gene TRBJ2-7; TRBD1 agrees at 7 bases. V lost 8 bases to trimming and J lost 5 bases; unmatched junction nucleotides: 9. This CDR3 is 13 amino acids long. From germline, CDR1 is ENHRY and CDR2 SYGVKD. CDR3 protein: CAIGQMGQNEQYV. In DNA, the CDR3 is TGTGCCATCGGACAAATGGGACAGAACGAGCAGTACGTC.